This T cell receptor beta chain originates from a study of T-cell reconstitution after alpha-beta-depleted transplantation in children. This clonotype appeared many times. CDR1 and CDR2 (germline): KGHSH, LQKENI. CDR3 size: 15 residues. V was pared by 0 bases and J by 6 bases, with 14 bases between. Preparation of the TCRbeta library was carried out with unique molecular identifiers. One entry per CDR3 protein, called by TCRdb with MiXCR from the PCR reads. The data hold 170,000 or so distinct CDR3 sequences, with 6.5% to 7.5% observed a single time. The chain couples TRBV18 to TRBJ1-2, with unresolved D. The TCR was taken from a human donor who donated a stem cell graft to a child with Wiskott-Aldrich syndrome. The sequenced sample was PBMCs from the stem cell graft donor, obtained from the stem cell graft. CDR3 in amino acids: CASSPPSSIFDGYTF. The CDR3 bases are TGTGCCAGCTCACCACCCTCGTCAATTTTTGATGGCTACACCTTC.